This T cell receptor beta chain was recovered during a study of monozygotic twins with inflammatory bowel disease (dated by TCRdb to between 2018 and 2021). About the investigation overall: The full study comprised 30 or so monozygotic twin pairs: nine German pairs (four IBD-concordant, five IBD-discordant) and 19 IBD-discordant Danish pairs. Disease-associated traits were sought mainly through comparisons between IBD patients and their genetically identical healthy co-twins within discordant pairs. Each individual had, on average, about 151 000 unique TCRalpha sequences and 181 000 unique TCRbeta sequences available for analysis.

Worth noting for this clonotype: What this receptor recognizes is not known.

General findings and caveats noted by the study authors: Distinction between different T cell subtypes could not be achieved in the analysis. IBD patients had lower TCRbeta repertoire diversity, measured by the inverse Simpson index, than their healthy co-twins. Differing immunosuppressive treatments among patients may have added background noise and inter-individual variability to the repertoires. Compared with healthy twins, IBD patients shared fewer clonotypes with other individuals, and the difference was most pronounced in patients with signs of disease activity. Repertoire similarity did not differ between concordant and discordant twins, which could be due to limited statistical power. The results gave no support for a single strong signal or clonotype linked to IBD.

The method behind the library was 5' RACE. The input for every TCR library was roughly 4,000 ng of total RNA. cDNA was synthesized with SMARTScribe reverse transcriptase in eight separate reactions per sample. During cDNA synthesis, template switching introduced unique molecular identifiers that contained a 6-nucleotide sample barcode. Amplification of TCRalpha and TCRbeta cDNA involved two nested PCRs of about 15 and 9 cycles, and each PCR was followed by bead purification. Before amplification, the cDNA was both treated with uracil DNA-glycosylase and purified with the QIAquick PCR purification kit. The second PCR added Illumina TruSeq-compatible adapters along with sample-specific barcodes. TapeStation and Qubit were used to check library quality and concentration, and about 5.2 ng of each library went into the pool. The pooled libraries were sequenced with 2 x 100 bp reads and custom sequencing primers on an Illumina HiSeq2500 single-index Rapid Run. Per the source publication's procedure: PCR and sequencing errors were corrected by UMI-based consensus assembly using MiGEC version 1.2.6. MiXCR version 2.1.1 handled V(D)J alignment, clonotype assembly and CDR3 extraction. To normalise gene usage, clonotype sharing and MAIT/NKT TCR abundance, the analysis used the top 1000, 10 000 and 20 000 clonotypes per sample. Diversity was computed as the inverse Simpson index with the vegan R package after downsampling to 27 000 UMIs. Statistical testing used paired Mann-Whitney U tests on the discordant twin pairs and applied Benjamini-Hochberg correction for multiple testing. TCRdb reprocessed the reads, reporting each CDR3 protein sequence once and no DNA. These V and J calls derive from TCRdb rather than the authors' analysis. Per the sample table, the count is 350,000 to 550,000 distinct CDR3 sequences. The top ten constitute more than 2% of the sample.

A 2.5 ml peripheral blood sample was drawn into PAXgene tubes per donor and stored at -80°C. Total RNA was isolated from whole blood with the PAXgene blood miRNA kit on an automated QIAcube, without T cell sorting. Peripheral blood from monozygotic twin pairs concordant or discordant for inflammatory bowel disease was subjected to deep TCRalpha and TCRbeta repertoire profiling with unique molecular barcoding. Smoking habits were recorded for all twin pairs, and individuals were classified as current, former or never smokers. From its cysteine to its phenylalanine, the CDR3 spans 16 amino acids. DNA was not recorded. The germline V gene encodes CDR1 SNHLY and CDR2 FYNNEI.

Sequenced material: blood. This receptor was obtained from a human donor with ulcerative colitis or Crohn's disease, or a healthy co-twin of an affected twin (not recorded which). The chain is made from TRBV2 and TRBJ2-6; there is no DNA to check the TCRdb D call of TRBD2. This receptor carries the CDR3 CASSVPSGGGANVLTF.